These 28 T cell receptor beta chains came from one sample sequenced in a study of blood T cell repertoires in COVID-19. Data came from immunoSEQ multiplex PCR; TCRdb stores just in-frame clones and leaves some out. The data show a few hundred thousand clones, over 75% seen once. Material for sequencing was peripheral blood. The receptor set was obtained from a woman aged 45-59 years who had recovered from COVID-19.

The rearrangement uses TRBV19 and TRBJ2-7; TRBD2 is a possible D gene (5 bases). This CDR3 region has 15 residues. Germline V CDR1 and CDR2: LNHDA, SQIVND (reference sequence). Deletions cut 4 bases from V and 4 bases from J, with 17 bases between. The CDR3 sequence is CASSNPDWAPYEQYF. The CDR3, as DNA: TGTGCCAGTAGTAACCCGGACTGGGCTCCTTACGAGCAGTACTTC.

The rearrangement joins TRBV29-1 to TRBJ1-2; a weak D match, TRBD1 (5 bases). V lost 2 bases and J 8 bases, leaving 12 bases between the germline ends. Per germline, CDR1 SQVTM and CDR2 ANQGSEA. CDR3 length equals 12 residues. In DNA form, the CDR3 reads TGCAGCGTTGAAAGACGGTACAGGGGCTACACCTTC. Its translation: CSVERRYRGYTF.

The gene calls are TRBV19 and TRBJ2-3; possibly TRBD2 for D (5 bases). The V end was cut by 7 bases, the J end by 3 bases, with 17 bases between. Germline CDR1 reads LNHDA; CDR2 reads SQIVND (reference sequence). The CDR3 runs 15 residues. The CDR3: CASTRRVSGTDTQYF. DNA of the CDR3: TGTGCCAGTACTAGGCGGGTATCTGGGACAGATACGCAGTATTTT.

The chain links TRBV6-4 to TRBJ2-3; TRBD2 aligns across 9 bases. The germline gives CDR1 MRHNA, CDR2 SNTAGT. This CDR3 region has 12 residues. Trimming removed 4 bases from V and 15 bases from J; junction bases left unmatched: 8. CDR3 DNA sequence: TGTGCCAGCAGTGTCTCGTCTAGCGGGGTTTATTTT. Translation gives CASSVSSSGVYF.

The chain links TRBV2 to TRBJ2-1, with a weak D call TRBD1 (5 bases). The CDR3 is 13 residues long. Germline loops: CDR1 SNHLY, CDR2 FYNNEI. Trimming pared 5 bases from V and 10 bases from J, leaving 15 bases between. In DNA, the CDR3 is TGTGCCAGCAGTTACGAGAGCGCAGGGGAGCAGTTCTTC. It translates to CASSYESAGEQFF.

This clone came up a few times. The same CDR3 arises from other DNA sequences in this sample as well. The rearrangement links TRBV5-1 to TRBJ1-1; D uncertain. The CDR3 spans 14 residues. Germline V gene lookup returns CDR1 SGHRS and CDR2 YFSETQ. Deletions cut 1 base from V and 1 base from J, with 8 bases between. The CDR3: CASSLSSGNTEAFF. The DNA for the CDR3 is TGCGCCAGCAGCTTGTCGTCCGGGAACACTGAAGCTTTCTTT.

This clone was recorded once. The V and J genes are TRBV6-1 and TRBJ2-5; 10 bases are shared with TRBD1. With 3 bases clipped from V and 5 bases from J, the junction kept 6 bases outside the gene matches. Germline V CDR1 and CDR2: MNHNS, SASEGT. The CDR3 runs to 15 residues. CDR3 nucleotides: TGTGCCAGCAGTGAGGGGACAGGGGTGTGGGAGACCCAGTACTTC. Translating it yields CASSEGTGVWETQYF.

The V call is TRBV28, the J call TRBJ1-1; D uncertain. Trimming pared 3 bases from V and 11 bases from J, leaving 34 bases between. This CDR3 is 19 amino acids long. The germline gives CDR1 MDHEN, CDR2 SYDVKM. The CDR3 DNA follows: TGTGCCAGCAGTTTGTCGGGATGGCGGATGACGTTAGAAACCTCGAGTGCTTTCTTT. This translates into CASSLSGWRMTLETSSAFF.

The V call is TRBV6-5, the J call TRBJ1-2, with TRBD1 matching over 8 bases. Trimming cost V 2 bases and J 2 bases; bases outside gene matches: 4. Germline values: CDR1 MNHEY, CDR2 SVGAGI. The CDR3 consists of 15 residues. Written as DNA, the CDR3 is TGTGCCAGCAGTTACGGGACAGGCGGAAACTATGGCTACACCTTC. This sequence encodes CASSYGTGGNYGYTF.

V gene TRBV28 combines with J gene TRBJ2-7, with 10 bases that match TRBD2. CDR1 and CDR2 (germline): MDHEN, SYDVKM. The CDR3 has 19 residues. The J segment lost 3 bases and the V segment lost 6 bases, leaving 20 bases of the junction unmatched. The CDR3 loop reads CASSITSRLAGVNLYEQYF. In DNA, the CDR3 is TGTGCCAGCAGCATCACCTCGCGGCTAGCGGGAGTCAACCTCTACGAGCAGTACTTC.

V is TRBV3-1 (or the pseudogene TRBV3-2) and J is TRBJ1-6; the match to TRBD1 covers 8 bases. Trimming took 4 bases from V and 6 from J; bases not matched to a gene: 11. CDR1 LGHDT and CDR2 YNNKEL come from the germline V gene (reference sequence). CDR3 length: 17 amino acids. The CDR3 sequence: CASSRVRTGLGNSPLHF. DNA of the CDR3: TGTGCCAGCAGCCGAGTAAGGACAGGGTTGGGTAATTCACCCCTCCACTTT.

This clone occurred a few times. This chain uses TRBV9 with TRBJ1-2, with 8 bases lining up with TRBD1. Germline-derived CDR1 and CDR2 are SGDLS and YYNGEE. V lost 4 bases, J lost 0 bases, and 5 bases stayed unmatched. This CDR3 comprises 15 residues. DNA of the CDR3: TGTGCCAGCAGCCCAGGACAGGGAGCTAACTATGGCTACACCTTC. This encodes CASSPGQGANYGYTF.

The V call is TRBV28, the J call TRBJ1-5, with no clear D. Germline V lookup: CDR1 MDHEN, CDR2 SYDVKM. The V and J ends lost 6 bases and 0 bases respectively, with 12 bases between them. This CDR3 is built from 15 residues. Here the CDR3 reads CASRSTRYSNQPQHF. In nucleotides, the CDR3 is TGTGCCAGCAGATCGACAAGGTATAGCAATCAGCCCCAGCATTTT.

V gene TRBV28 combines with J gene TRBJ1-3; D might be TRBD1 (5 bases). This CDR3 has 15 residues. The germline CDR1 and CDR2 sequences are MDHEN and SYDVKM. V was pared by 7 bases and J by 1 base, with 14 bases between. CDR3 bases: TGTGCCAGCATAGGGGATAGGAGATCTGGAAACACCATATATTTT. Amino acids: CASIGDRRSGNTIYF.

This clone was seen more than once but under ten times. The chain carries TRBV6-5 and TRBJ1-1, with 7 bases that match TRBD1. The CDR3 contains 13 residues. Trimming cost V 7 bases and J 4 bases; bases outside gene matches: 6. The germline gives CDR1 MNHEY, CDR2 SVGAGI. This chain's CDR3 is CASKLSGGTEAFF. The CDR3 nucleotides are TGTGCCAGCAAGTTATCAGGGGGCACTGAAGCTTTCTTT.

This chain connects TRBV30 to TRBJ2-1, with TRBD2 matching over 8 bases. This CDR3 spans 13 amino acids. J gave up 9 bases and V 4 bases, and 8 bases lay outside the gene matches. Germline V gene lookup returns CDR1 GTSNPN and CDR2 SVGIG (reference sequence). The CDR3 sequence is CAWTTGGPTEQFF. In DNA form, the CDR3 reads TGTGCCTGGACTACGGGAGGGCCCACTGAGCAGTTCTTC.

The chain's CDR3 is CASRWWTAYSYEQYF. The CDR3 nucleotides read TGTGCCAGCAGGTGGTGGACAGCTTACTCCTACGAGCAGTACTTC. The chain employs TRBV7-3 and TRBJ2-7, with TRBD1 as a possible D gene (6 bases). The CDR3 extends over 15 amino acids. V was shortened by 6 bases and J by 0 bases, with 15 bases between the two germline ends. Germline V gene data show CDR1 as SGHTA and CDR2 as FQGTGA.

The V call is TRBV2, the J call TRBJ2-1; D ambiguous. Trimming removed 4 bases at V and 4 bases at J, with 11 bases between. This CDR3 comprises 14 residues. Germline V gene lookup returns CDR1 SNHLY and CDR2 FYNNEI. CDR3 protein: CASSVLQFYNEQFF. CDR3 DNA sequence: TGTGCCAGCAGTGTTTTACAGTTTTACAATGAGCAGTTCTTC.

The genes are TRBV7-2 and TRBJ1-1, with 8 bases identical to TRBD1. The J segment lost 7 bases and the V segment lost 2 bases, leaving 3 bases of the junction unmatched. Per the germline V gene, CDR1 is SGHTA and CDR2 is FQGNSA. CDR3 length: 13 residues. In DNA, the CDR3 is TGTGCCAGCAGCTTAAGGACAGGGATTGAAGCTTTCTTT. It yields the protein CASSLRTGIEAFF.

The chain joins TRBV2 to TRBJ1-4, with 8 positions matching TRBD1. J lost 8 bases, V lost 4 bases, and 15 bases had no gene match. Germline lookup yields CDR1 SNHLY and CDR2 FYNNEI. The CDR3 is 17 amino acids. The CDR3 loop reads CASSAGTGLKAAEKLFF. CDR3 in DNA: TGTGCCAGCAGTGCTGGGACAGGACTTAAAGCGGCGGAAAAACTGTTTTTT.

In its sample, this clone was seen a few times. The chain employs TRBV6-5 and TRBJ1-2; the match to TRBD1 covers 12 bases. Germline CDR1 is MNHEY and CDR2 is SVGAGI. Trimming cost V 6 bases and J 8 bases; bases outside gene matches: 1. The CDR3 totals 12 residues. The CDR3: CASRGTGGGYTF. The CDR3 nucleotides read TGTGCCAGCAGGGGGACAGGGGGCGGCTACACCTTC.

The gene calls are TRBV11-3 and TRBJ2-1; D may be TRBD2 (6 bases). V gave up 0 bases and J gave up 0 bases, with 15 bases separating them. The CDR3 is 18 residues long. Germline assignment: CDR1 SGHNT and CDR2 YENEEA. The CDR3 nucleotides read TGTGCCAGCAGCTTAGAGGTTGGCGGGACGCGCTCCTACAATGAGCAGTTCTTC. Protein product: CASSLEVGGTRSYNEQFF.

The V and J genes are TRBV19 and TRBJ1-2, with no clear D. V shed 3 bases and J shed 8 bases, with 10 bases lying between them. The CDR3 totals 12 residues. Germline-derived CDR1 and CDR2 are LNHDA and SQIVND (reference sequence). Written as DNA, the CDR3 is TGTGCCAGTAGTATTGAGGGTAGCGGCTACACCTTC. Translated: CASSIEGSGYTF.

CDR3 in amino acids: CASTAGYEQYF. CDR3 DNA: TGTGCCAGCACCGCCGGGTACGAGCAGTACTTC. The V call is TRBV12-3 or TRBV12-4, the J call TRBJ2-7; D is uncertain. The CDR3 has 11 amino acids. The V gene lost 7 bases and the J gene lost 4 bases, with 8 bases spanning the gap.

This clone occurred once. CDR3 sequence: CASSYGQGRGEKLFF. DNA of the CDR3: TGTGCCAGCAGTTACGGACAGGGACGAGGTGAAAAACTGTTTTTT. The chain has TRBV6-2 or TRBV6-3 and TRBJ1-4, with 8 bases identical to TRBD1. CDR1 is MNHEY and CDR2 is SVGEGT in the germline V gene. Trimming cost V 2 bases and J 7 bases; bases outside gene matches: 6. The CDR3 covers 15 residues.

The chain recombines TRBV3-1 (or the pseudogene TRBV3-2) with TRBJ1-1, with 8 nucleotides matching TRBD1. V was pared by 4 bases and J by 4 bases, with 8 bases of the junction left unmatched. Germline lookup yields CDR1 LGHDT and CDR2 YNNKEL (reference sequence). The CDR3 has 15 residues. The CDR3 loop is CASSPGQGGSTEAFF. The CDR3 region has the DNA TGTGCCAGCAGCCCCGGACAGGGAGGGAGCACTGAAGCTTTCTTT.

This clone was observed once. The chain combines TRBV4-3 with TRBJ1-3; D is unresolved. CDR1 and CDR2 from the germline V gene are LGHNA and YSLEER. Trimming took 1 base from V and 0 from J, leaving 10 bases between them. There are 16 residues in the CDR3. CDR3 sequence: CASSQGRDSSGNTIYF. The CDR3 DNA reads as TGCGCCAGCAGCCAAGGGAGGGATAGCTCTGGAAACACCATATATTTT.

V is TRBV7-9 and J is TRBJ1-2, with D perhaps TRBD1 (5 bases). This CDR3 is 15 amino acids long. The germline V gene encodes CDR1 SEHNR and CDR2 FQNEAQ (reference sequence). The V end lost 1 base, the J end lost 4 bases, and 13 bases lay between the germline ends. The CDR3 here is CASSLVGAQIYGYTF. In DNA form, the CDR3 reads TGTGCCAGCAGCTTAGTAGGGGCGCAAATCTATGGCTACACCTTC.